The clone carrying this T cell receptor (beta chain) ranks as large. Its antigen is unidentified. This sample stems from a study of PD-1 blockade in classical Hodgkin lymphoma. The CDR3 has 15 amino acids. Trimming shortened V by 3 bases and J by 8 bases, and 18 bases separated the two germline ends. CDR1 and CDR2 (germline): SGDLS, YYNGEE. Relapse after autologous stem cell transplantation occurred in every patient, and brentuximab vedotin exposure varied. General study findings and limits: Possibly reflecting disease activity or prior therapy, repertoire differences have causes that remain undefined.

The assay was immunoSEQ multiplex PCR, and TCRdb's table has in-frame clones only and misses some. The sample contains about 58,000 clones, approximately 89% of which appear only once. The sequencing here drew on peripheral blood mononuclear cells (PBMCs), taken before the second cycle of nivolumab. V gene TRBV9 combines with J gene TRBJ2-1; D is possibly TRBD1 or TRBD2 (5 bases each). The origin of this receptor is a human donor with classical Hodgkin lymphoma. The CDR3 is CASSDAGTPRDEQFF. The CDR3 nucleotides read TGTGCCAGCAGCGACGCCGGGACCCCCAGAGATGAGCAGTTCTTC.